The clone carrying this T cell receptor (beta chain) was recorded a few times. This sample is drawn from a study of T cells after yellow fever vaccination. Germline V gives CDR1 MNHEY, CDR2 SVGAGI. CDR3 length: 15 amino acids. The ends were cut back, 2 bases at V and 1 base at J, with 8 bases in the middle. A single record per CDR3 protein comes from TCRdb applying MiXCR to the 5' RACE reads. The table has around 250,000 distinct CDR3 sequences, 5.2% seen once; the top ten hold less than 3.5%. The sample in question was CD4+ T cells sorted from PBMCs, obtained on the day of the yellow fever booster vaccination. The sequence derives from a man aged 18-30 years who received the YFV17D yellow fever vaccine. The chain employs TRBV6-5 and TRBJ2-2; weak D call: TRBD1 (5 bases). In DNA, the CDR3 is TGTGCCAGCAGTTACAGCCAGGGGAACACCGGGGAGCTGTTTTTT. It is translated as CASSYSQGNTGELFF.